This TCR beta chain is drawn from a study of T cells in tumors and immune-related adverse events listed by TCRdb under 2021. The treatment or condition label for this specimen denotes: nivolumab (PD-1 blockade) given before sampling. The DNeasy Blood and Tissue Kit was used to extract DNA from formalin-fixed paraffin-embedded specimens. Using the immunoSEQ assay, the TCR beta locus was amplified and sequenced, producing bulk TCR Vbeta CDR3 data. As for the original processing: Non-productive CDR3s, sequences shorter than 7 amino acids, and those not starting with C or ending with F/W were excluded. Analysis was limited to specimens with at least 1000 reads, and clonotypes were defined at the amino acid level. Clonality was calculated as 1 minus Pielou's evenness. To equalize library sizes, abundance-weighted random subsampling with replacement was performed 100 times so that 95% confidence intervals could be reported. Repertoire overlap was quantified using the Morisita overlap index, and the top 40 clones per specimen were examined for overlap with the irAE. The source is immuneACCESS, and TCRdb retained only in-frame sequences with V and J called. Part of the clones is not carried over; for the studies checked, unresolved V genes explain less than half of this, and the remainder is unexplained. V, J and clone size were drawn from that table, and D and trimming were deduced from the DNA. In this sample the table shows about 20,000 clones, about nine tenths of which occur a single time. 1.2% to 1.5% of the sample is held by the ten biggest clonotypes.

About this clone itself: Its antigen is currently not known. No base qualities exist here, and no much larger clone lies one base off it.

The CDR3 holds 11 amino acids from the cysteine to the phenylalanine. Solely the CDR3 DNA is kept, with 33 bases framed from the first base. CDR1 and CDR2 (SQVTM, ANQGSEA) derive from the germline V gene. The receptor's source is a female donor with metastatic renal cell carcinoma. The chain is made from TRBV29-1 and TRBJ2-5, with the D gene call left open. This specimen consisted of lymph node tissue, obtained from a patient treated with anti-PD-1 therapy. The nucleotides read TGCAGTGGTGAGAGGCAGGAGACCCAGTACTTC. It encodes CSGERQETQYF.